This T cell receptor (beta chain) emerged from a study of blood T cell repertoires in COVID-19. The overall study: From T cells, B-cell-depleted T cells, or PBMCs came the material, which was cDNA or gDNA.

This table comes from immunoSEQ multiplex PCR, and its TCRdb copy is limited to in-frame clones, with some not included. The sample holds around 230,000 clones, 75% to 85% seen once. CDR3 length: 14 residues. Germline V gene data show CDR1 as SGHVS and CDR2 as FQNEAQ. The V end lost 1 base, the J end lost 4 bases, and 8 bases lay between the germline ends. The chain employs TRBV7-8 and TRBJ2-1, with D possibly being TRBD1 (6 bases). This clonotype was sampled from a woman aged 55 to 70 with active or convalescent COVID-19. Sequencing was done on a sample of peripheral blood. For the CDR3, the DNA is TGTGCCAGCAGCTTAGGGGGGCTTTACAATGAGCAGTTCTTC. As protein: CASSLGGLYNEQFF.